Presented here are 7 T cell receptor beta chains from one specimen sequenced in a study of T cell responses to AZD1222 COVID-19 vaccine. Assay: immunoSEQ multiplex PCR; the TCRdb copy retains only in-frame clones and omits some. Seen here are about 140,000 clones, approximately 90% observed once, and the top ten hold roughly 6%. The material sequenced was peripheral blood, taken on day 0 of AZD1222 vaccination. The receptors come from an adult in good health.

The chain carries TRBV7-2 and TRBJ2-1; D is uncertain. CDR1 and CDR2 from the germline V gene are SGHTA and FQGNSA. Trimming pared 6 bases from V and 6 bases from J, leaving 12 bases between. This CDR3 region has 13 residues. CDR3 in amino acids: CASRHEHTNEQFF. CDR3 sequence (DNA): TGTGCCAGCAGGCACGAGCATACCAATGAGCAGTTCTTC.

The chain is built from TRBV10-3 and TRBJ2-7; unclear D gene. Trimming took off 2 bases at V and 5 bases at J, with 7 bases between the two ends. The CDR3 runs to 12 residues. Per germline, CDR1 ENHRY and CDR2 SYGVKD. DNA of the CDR3: TGTGCCATCAGTGAGAGAGATAACGAGCAGTACTTC. This gives the protein CAISERDNEQYF.

J is TRBJ2-7 and V is TRBV25-1, with 7 bases that match TRBD1. Per the germline V gene, CDR1 is MGHDK and CDR2 is SYGVNS. The CDR3 is made up of 16 amino acids. The ends lost 5 bases at V and 2 bases at J; junction bases unmatched: 12. In nucleotides, the CDR3 is TGTGCCAGCAGTTCAACCCTAGGGACAGCGGCCTACGAGCAGTACTTC. It is translated as CASSSTLGTAAYEQYF.

This chain uses TRBV29-1 with TRBJ2-7; 7 nucleotides match TRBD1. The CDR3 totals 16 residues. J gave up 3 bases and V 4 bases, and 15 bases lay outside the gene matches. Germline loops: CDR1 SQVTM, CDR2 ANQGSEA. For the CDR3, the DNA is TGCAGCGTTGGTGAGGGGGCCATAGAAGGTAACTACGAGCAGTACTTC. As protein: CSVGEGAIEGNYEQYF.

This clone was detected a few times. The same CDR3 also results from other DNA sequences found in this sample. CDR3 loop: CASSSGQGATDTQYF. The DNA for the CDR3 is TGTGCCAGCAGTTCGGGACAGGGGGCCACAGATACGCAGTATTTT. The rearrangement uses TRBV28 and TRBJ2-3; 12 nucleotides agree with TRBD1. V was pared by 4 bases and J by 2 bases, with 1 base of the junction left unmatched. Per germline, CDR1 MDHEN and CDR2 SYDVKM. The CDR3 spans 15 residues.

This clone was recorded a few times. This chain joins TRBV6-2 or TRBV6-3 and TRBJ1-5; 9 positions match TRBD1. Trimming took 0 bases from V and 1 from J; bases not matched to a gene: 4. Germline V CDR1 and CDR2: MNHEY, SVGEGT. The CDR3 consists of 17 residues. CDR3 in amino acids: CASSYSIGQGSNQPQHF. The CDR3 DNA follows: TGTGCCAGCAGTTACTCGATAGGACAGGGGAGCAATCAGCCCCAGCATTTT.

This clone was found many times. Distinct nucleotide sequences in the sample also encode this CDR3. The chain recombines TRBV6-4 with TRBJ2-2; no definite D call. The germline CDR1 and CDR2 sequences are MRHNA and SNTAGT. The V end lost 2 bases, the J end lost 0 bases, and 4 bases lay between the germline ends. The CDR3 is 14 residues long. Here the CDR3 reads CASSDGTNTGELFF. The CDR3, as DNA: TGTGCCAGCAGTGACGGGACGAACACCGGGGAGCTGTTTTTT.